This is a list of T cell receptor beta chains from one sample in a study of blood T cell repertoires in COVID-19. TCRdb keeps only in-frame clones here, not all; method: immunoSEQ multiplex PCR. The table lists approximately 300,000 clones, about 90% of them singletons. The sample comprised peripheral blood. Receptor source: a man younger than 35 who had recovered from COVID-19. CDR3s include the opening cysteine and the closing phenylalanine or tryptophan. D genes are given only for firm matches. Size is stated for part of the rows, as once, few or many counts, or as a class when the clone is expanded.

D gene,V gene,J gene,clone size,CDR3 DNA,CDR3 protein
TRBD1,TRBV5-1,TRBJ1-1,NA,TGCACCAGCAGCTTGGCGACAGGGGGCACTGAAGCTTTCTTT,CTSSLATGGTEAFF
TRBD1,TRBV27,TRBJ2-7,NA,TGTGCCAGCAGTTTATCGGGGGACAGGGTTACCTACGAGCAGTACTTC,CASSLSGDRVTYEQYF
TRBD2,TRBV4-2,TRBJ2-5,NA,TGTGCCAGCAGCCATGAAGGTACGGCTAGCGGGGCGCAAGAGACCCAGTACTTC,CASSHEGTASGAQETQYF
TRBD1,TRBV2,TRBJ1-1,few,TGTGCCAGCAGTCTGGACAGGGTGGGAATTAGTGAAGCTTTCTTT,CASSLDRVGISEAFF
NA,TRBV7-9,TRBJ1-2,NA,TGTGCCAGCAGCCTCGGACAGTACTATGGCTACACCTTC,CASSLGQYYGYTF
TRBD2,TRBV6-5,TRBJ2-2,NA,TGTGCCAGCAGTTTTGGGAGGGCGAACACCGGGGAGCTGTTTTTT,CASSFGRANTGELFF
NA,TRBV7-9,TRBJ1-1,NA,TGTGCCAGCAGCTTAGTTGGGGGGGACACTGAAGCTTTCTTT,CASSLVGGDTEAFF
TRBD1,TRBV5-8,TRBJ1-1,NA,TGTGCCAGCAGCTCGACAGGGGCAGGTTCCACTGAAGCTTTCTTT,CASSSTGAGSTEAFF
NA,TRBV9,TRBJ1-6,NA,TGTGCCAGCAGCGTAGTAGGAGAAAATTCACCCCTCCACTTT,CASSVVGENSPLHF
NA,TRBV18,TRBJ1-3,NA,TGTGCCAGCTCACCTGGGCACACCATATATTTT,CASSPGHTIYF
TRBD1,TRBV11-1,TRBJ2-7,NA,TGTGCCAGCAGCCGAGGACAGGGGGCTAGTGACGAGCAGTACTTC,CASSRGQGASDEQYF
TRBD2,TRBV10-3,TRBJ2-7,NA,TGTGCCATCAGCGAGGGGCTAGCGGGGTCCTACGAGCAGTACTTC,CAISEGLAGSYEQYF
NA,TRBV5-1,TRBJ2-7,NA,TGCGCCAGCAGCTTGGGATCTAGCAACTTATACGAGCAGTACTTC,CASSLGSSNLYEQYF
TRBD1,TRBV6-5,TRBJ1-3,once,TGTGCCAGCAGTTCTCCGGGACAGACGGGAAACACCATATATTTT,CASSSPGQTGNTIYF
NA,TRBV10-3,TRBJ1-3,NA,TGTGCCACCCAAACCTCCGGGAGAAACACCATATATTTT,CATQTSGRNTIYF
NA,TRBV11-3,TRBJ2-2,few,TGTGCCAGCAGCCCCCGCGGCAGTAACACCGGGGAGCTGTTTTTT,CASSPRGSNTGELFF
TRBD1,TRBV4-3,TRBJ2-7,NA,TGCGCCAGCAGCCACGGACAGGGGTCCTACGAGCAGTACTTC,CASSHGQGSYEQYF
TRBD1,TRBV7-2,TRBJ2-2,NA,TGTGCCAGCACCTCTGGGGCCGTAGGGGGCTCCACCGGGGAGCTGTTTTTT,CASTSGAVGGSTGELFF
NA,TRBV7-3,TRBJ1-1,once,TGTGCCAGCAGCTTAATTGGCCCGAACACTGAAGCTTTCTTT,CASSLIGPNTEAFF
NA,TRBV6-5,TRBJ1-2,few,TGTGCCAGCAGTAGGGGACTGGCCTATGGCTACACCTTC,CASSRGLAYGYTF
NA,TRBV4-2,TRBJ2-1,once,TGTGCCAGCAGCCAAGTATACGCGGAGTACTCCTACAATGAGCAGTTCTTC,CASSQVYAEYSYNEQFF
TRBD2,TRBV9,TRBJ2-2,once,TGTGCCAGCTCCCCTAGCGGGAGTGGCTCAACCGGGGAGCTGTTTTTT,CASSPSGSGSTGELFF
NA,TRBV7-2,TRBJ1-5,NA,TGTGCCAGCAGCTTACGCCCCGGGGATCAGCCCCAGCATTTT,CASSLRPGDQPQHF
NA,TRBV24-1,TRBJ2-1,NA,TGTGCCACCAGTGACCTCAATGAGCAGTTCTTC,CATSDLNEQFF
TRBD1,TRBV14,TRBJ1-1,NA,TGTGCCAGCAGCCCATTCGGGACAGGGCGCACTGAAGCTTTCTTT,CASSPFGTGRTEAFF
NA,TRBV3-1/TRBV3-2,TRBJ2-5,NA,TGTGCCAGCAGCCATGGAATCTGGGTCCGGGGAGGAGAGACCCAGTACTTC,CASSHGIWVRGGETQYF
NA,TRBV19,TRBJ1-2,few,TGTGCCAGTAGTCTCGAAGCGGACGCACGTTCGTATGGCTACACCTTC,CASSLEADARSYGYTF
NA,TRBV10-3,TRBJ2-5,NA,TGTGCCATCAGTGAGTCTAGCGGCGAGACCCAGTACTTC,CAISESSGETQYF
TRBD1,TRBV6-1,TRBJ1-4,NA,TGTGCCAGCAGTGACAGGACAGGGAATGAAAAACTGTTTTTT,CASSDRTGNEKLFF
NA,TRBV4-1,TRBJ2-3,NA,TGCGCCAGCAGCCAAGATATGGGGGGGCGGGGACCAACAGATACGCAGTATTTT,CASSQDMGGRGPTDTQYF
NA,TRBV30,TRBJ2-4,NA,TGTGCCTCGACGCCCGGTGGGACAATAAACATTCAGTACTTC,CASTPGGTINIQYF
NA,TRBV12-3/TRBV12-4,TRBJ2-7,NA,TGTGCCAGCAGCCGTCAGGGGTACGAGCAGTACTTC,CASSRQGYEQYF
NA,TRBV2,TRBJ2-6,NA,TGTGCCCAGAGCGGACCTAGCTCTGGGGCCAACGTCCTGACTTTC,CAQSGPSSGANVLTF
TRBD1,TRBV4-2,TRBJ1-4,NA,TGTGCCAGCAGCCCACCCGGACAGGCCGAAGGCGGACTGTTTTTT,CASSPPGQAEGGLFF
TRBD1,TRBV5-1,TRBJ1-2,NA,TGCGCCAGCGCCCTTGGGGACAGGGGAGCCGGCTACACCTTC,CASALGDRGAGYTF
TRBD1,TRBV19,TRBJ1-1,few,TGTGCCAGTAGTCCCGGACAGGGAAGCACTGAAGCTTTCTTT,CASSPGQGSTEAFF
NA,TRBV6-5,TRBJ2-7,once,TGTGCCAGCAGTTACTCGTTTCAATACGAGCAGTACTTC,CASSYSFQYEQYF
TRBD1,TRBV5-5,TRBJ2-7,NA,TGTGCCAGCAGCTTGCCTCGGGACAGCTCCTACGAGCAGTACTTC,CASSLPRDSSYEQYF